This T cell receptor beta chain was documented in a study of blood T cell repertoires in COVID-19. Germline assignment: CDR1 SGHAT and CDR2 FQNNGV. The CDR3 length is 13 residues. The germline V and J ends were trimmed by 1 base and 7 bases, with 11 bases remaining between them. Original data processing: Counts of nucleated cells, estimated from reference gene primer amplification, were obtained. The data were produced by immunoSEQ multiplex PCR, yet TCRdb's version contains in-frame clones alone and is incomplete. D and trimming were read from the DNA, whereas the V and J calls and clone size are those reported in that table. Of about 190,000 clones listed, roughly 80% are singletons.

V is TRBV11-2 and J is TRBJ2-7; D may be TRBD1 (5 bases). The receptor's source is a man aged 30 to 39 with active or convalescent COVID-19. The material sequenced was peripheral blood. CDR3 protein: CASSLAGLEEQYF. The CDR3 DNA reads TGTGCCAGCAGCTTAGCAGGGTTGGAAGAGCAGTACTTC.